The rows below give T cell receptor beta chains drawn from one sample of a study of T-cell reconstitution after alpha-beta-depleted transplantation in children. Using its own MiXCR run on the PCR reads, TCRdb lists one record per CDR3 protein. This table has approximately 390,000 distinct CDR3 sequences, approximately 11% appearing once. Sequenced here: PBMCs from the stem cell graft donor, sampled from the stem cell graft. The source is a human donor who donated a stem cell graft to a child with acute myeloid leukemia. CDR3s include the opening cysteine and the closing phenylalanine or tryptophan. The order of the fields is CDR3 protein, CDR3 DNA, clone size, J gene, D gene, V gene. A D gene is named only where the DNA matches it firmly. Not every row has a clone size; where given, it reads once, few, many or a size class.

CDR3aa: CSADGRGGEQFF; CDR3nt: TGCAGTGCTGACGGGAGAGGAGGGGAGCAGTTCTTC; abundance: -; j_gene: TRBJ2-1; d_gene: -; v_gene: TRBV20-1
CDR3aa: CASSLFGRGLTDTQYF; CDR3nt: TGCGCCAGCAGCTTGTTTGGCAGGGGGCTCACAGATACGCAGTATTTT; abundance: few; j_gene: TRBJ2-3; d_gene: TRBD1; v_gene: TRBV5-1
CDR3aa: CASSPNPWPSEQYF; CDR3nt: TGTGCCAGCAGCCCCAATCCCTGGCCGAGCGAGCAGTACTTC; abundance: few; j_gene: TRBJ2-7; d_gene: -; v_gene: TRBV3-1
CDR3aa: CASSLAMYQETQYF; CDR3nt: TGTGCCAGCAGTTTAGCAATGTACCAAGAGACCCAGTACTTC; abundance: few; j_gene: TRBJ2-5; d_gene: -; v_gene: TRBV7-9
CDR3aa: CASTHPGLSSEQYF; CDR3nt: TGTGCCAGCACCCACCCGGGACTCTCCTCCGAGCAGTACTTC; abundance: few; j_gene: TRBJ2-7; d_gene: -; v_gene: TRBV12-3/TRBV12-4
CDR3aa: CASSLADSGNQPQHF; CDR3nt: TGTGCCAGCAGCTTAGCGGACAGTGGCAATCAGCCCCAGCATTTT; abundance: many; j_gene: TRBJ1-5; d_gene: -; v_gene: TRBV7-8
CDR3aa: CASSPRPDGNTIYF; CDR3nt: TGTGCCAGCAGCCCCAGACCAGACGGAAACACCATATATTTT; abundance: many; j_gene: TRBJ1-3; d_gene: -; v_gene: TRBV7-6
CDR3aa: CSARDWKTTDTQYF; CDR3nt: TGCAGTGCTCGGGACTGGAAGACCACAGATACGCAGTATTTT; abundance: -; j_gene: TRBJ2-3; d_gene: -; v_gene: TRBV20-1
CDR3aa: CSVDGAGYNEQFF; CDR3nt: TGCAGCGTTGATGGAGCAGGGTACAATGAGCAGTTCTTC; abundance: few; j_gene: TRBJ2-1; d_gene: -; v_gene: TRBV29-1
CDR3aa: CASSPGASVPGIGYEQYF; CDR3nt: TGCGCCAGCAGCCCTGGCGCGTCAGTCCCAGGTATTGGTTACGAGCAGTACTTC; abundance: -; j_gene: TRBJ2-7; d_gene: -; v_gene: TRBV5-1
CDR3aa: CASKWTSGSGETQYF; CDR3nt: TGCGCCAGCAAATGGACTAGCGGGAGTGGGGAGACCCAGTACTTC; abundance: many; j_gene: TRBJ2-5; d_gene: TRBD2; v_gene: TRBV5-1
CDR3aa: CSVPRGGELFF; CDR3nt: TGCAGTGTCCCCCGTGGCGGGGAGCTGTTTTTT; abundance: few; j_gene: TRBJ2-2; d_gene: -; v_gene: TRBV20-1
CDR3aa: CSARDGLDLNTDTQYF; CDR3nt: TGCAGTGCTAGAGACGGACTAGACCTAAACACAGATACGCAGTATTTT; abundance: few; j_gene: TRBJ2-3; d_gene: TRBD2; v_gene: TRBV20-1
CDR3aa: CATSSHSGPSRETQYF; CDR3nt: TGTGCCACCAGCAGTCACTCCGGGCCCTCGAGGGAGACCCAGTACTTC; abundance: few; j_gene: TRBJ2-5; d_gene: -; v_gene: TRBV15
CDR3aa: CATSRDLGLAGSLFF; CDR3nt: TGTGCCACCAGCAGAGATCTTGGACTAGCGGGATCTTTGTTCTTC; abundance: -; j_gene: TRBJ2-1; d_gene: TRBD2; v_gene: TRBV15
CDR3aa: CASSLDPRNIQYF; CDR3nt: TGTGCCAGCAGTTTAGACCCTAGGAACATTCAGTACTTC; abundance: few; j_gene: TRBJ2-4; d_gene: -; v_gene: TRBV11-2
CDR3aa: CASSHGRDNTEAFF; CDR3nt: TGCGCCAGCAGCCACGGGCGCGATAACACTGAAGCTTTCTTT; abundance: few; j_gene: TRBJ1-1; d_gene: -; v_gene: TRBV4-1
CDR3aa: CASSSGQGSETQYF; CDR3nt: TGTGCCAGCTCATCAGGACAGGGTTCGGAGACCCAGTACTTC; abundance: -; j_gene: TRBJ2-5; d_gene: TRBD1; v_gene: TRBV18
CDR3aa: CASSLGQVVSTDTQYF; CDR3nt: TGCGCCAGCAGCTTGGGACAGGTTGTGAGCACAGATACGCAGTATTTT; abundance: many; j_gene: TRBJ2-3; d_gene: -; v_gene: TRBV5-1
CDR3aa: CASSGRLGLGANVLTF; CDR3nt: TGTGCCAGCAGCGGAAGGCTGGGTTTAGGGGCCAACGTCCTGACTTTC; abundance: many; j_gene: TRBJ2-6; d_gene: -; v_gene: TRBV5-5
CDR3aa: CASSLPPGGHYGYTF; CDR3nt: TGTGCCAGCAGCTTACCTCCAGGAGGGCACTATGGCTACACCTTC; abundance: many; j_gene: TRBJ1-2; d_gene: -; v_gene: TRBV7-8
CDR3aa: CSMTGGSGTDTQYF; CDR3nt: TGCAGCATGACAGGGGGCAGTGGGACAGATACGCAGTATTTT; abundance: -; j_gene: TRBJ2-3; d_gene: TRBD1; v_gene: TRBV29-1
CDR3aa: CASSQGPGLDEQFF; CDR3nt: TGTGCCAGCAGCCAGGGCCCGGGACTAGATGAGCAGTTCTTC; abundance: -; j_gene: TRBJ2-1; d_gene: TRBD2; v_gene: TRBV7-3
CDR3aa: CASSLGSSGSVGTDTQYF; CDR3nt: TGTGCTAGCAGCTTAGGGTCTAGCGGGAGTGTCGGCACAGATACGCAGTATTTT; abundance: few; j_gene: TRBJ2-3; d_gene: TRBD2; v_gene: TRBV7-7
CDR3aa: CASSSMLESPLHF; CDR3nt: TGCGCCAGCAGCTCGATGCTAGAATCACCCCTCCACTTT; abundance: -; j_gene: TRBJ1-6; d_gene: -; v_gene: TRBV5-1
CDR3aa: CASSYSDRGNIQYF; CDR3nt: TGTGCCAGCAGTTACTCGGACAGGGGTAACATTCAGTACTTC; abundance: -; j_gene: TRBJ2-4; d_gene: TRBD1; v_gene: TRBV6-5
CDR3aa: CASSPFGESNQPQHF; CDR3nt: TGTGCCAGCTCACCATTCGGGGAGAGCAATCAGCCCCAGCATTTT; abundance: -; j_gene: TRBJ1-5; d_gene: -; v_gene: TRBV18
CDR3aa: CASSLGIGFQETQYF; CDR3nt: TGTGCCAGCAGCTTAGGCATCGGGTTCCAAGAGACCCAGTACTTC; abundance: -; j_gene: TRBJ2-5; d_gene: -; v_gene: TRBV7-3
CDR3aa: CASSLDEVSGNTIYF; CDR3nt: TGTGCCAGCAGCTTAGACGAGGTCTCTGGAAACACCATATATTTT; abundance: -; j_gene: TRBJ1-3; d_gene: -; v_gene: TRBV13
CDR3aa: CASSIDRGNTEAFF; CDR3nt: TGTGCCAGCAGCATCGACAGGGGGAACACTGAAGCTTTCTTT; abundance: few; j_gene: TRBJ1-1; d_gene: TRBD1; v_gene: TRBV7-9
CDR3aa: CSVVLLRGLGLGAEQFF; CDR3nt: TGCAGCGTTGTACTTCTTCGGGGATTAGGCTTAGGGGCTGAGCAGTTCTTC; abundance: many; j_gene: TRBJ2-1; d_gene: -; v_gene: TRBV29-1
CDR3aa: CASSLSSRSIEQFF; CDR3nt: TGTGCCAGCAGCTTATCGTCACGGAGTATTGAGCAGTTCTTC; abundance: few; j_gene: TRBJ2-1; d_gene: -; v_gene: TRBV7-2